The clone carrying this T cell receptor (beta chain) was observed at least ten times. Its antigen is unknown. This entry is derived from a study of Graves' ophthalmopathy and Graves' hyperthyroidism. Amplification targeted the TCR beta CDR3 regions, with RNA transcripts as the source material. HTBI primers primed a first-round RT-PCR, and a second-round multiplex PCR followed. TCRdb ran MiXCR on the multiplex PCR reads and lists one entry per CDR3 protein. The data show about 220,000 distinct CDR3 sequences, roughly 21% seen once. CDR3 length equals 14 residues. The V gene end was trimmed by 7 bases and the J gene end by 6 bases; junction bases not matched to a gene: 8. The V gene's germline CDR1 is MNHEY and CDR2 SVGEGT. Whole-study findings and limits: For separating ophthalmopathy from stable hyperthyroidism, a 13-signature model gave 87.88% sensitivity and around 76% specificity. Ophthalmopathy progression was predicted by the model at 60% to 71% sensitivity and 72.22% specificity. Clonotypes were expanded in thyroid at above 0.001 frequency, and most also appeared in blood.

This clonotype originated in a woman aged 45-59 years with Graves' ophthalmopathy. The sequencing sample was made of peripheral blood. The chain has TRBV6-2 or TRBV6-3 and TRBJ2-7; 11 positions agree with TRBD2. The CDR3, as DNA: TGTGCCAGCACCGTAGGGCTAGCGGGAGGCGAGCAGTACTTC. This codes for CASTVGLAGGEQYF.